The rows below give T cell receptor beta chains drawn from one sample of a study of T cell repertoires in cytomegalovirus infection. TCRdb independently ran MiXCR on the reads; one entry per CDR3 protein. The sample records fewer than 300,000 distinct CDR3 sequences, under 30% being singletons. The sequenced material came from PBMCs. These receptors were taken from a human donor in good health (CMV status not recorded). Some clones in this sample may be carry-over from other donors' samples. Each CDR3 is given with its conserved first and last residue. Not all rows give a size; the values are once, few, many and, for expanded clones, a class.

CDR3 protein: CASSLGQHNSPLHF
clone size: many
J gene: TRBJ1-6
V gene: TRBV7-2

CDR3 protein: CASSVQPTGQPQHF
clone size: few
J gene: TRBJ1-5
V gene: TRBV9

CDR3 protein: CASVRGGGRQPQHF
clone size: few
J gene: TRBJ1-5
V gene: TRBV12-3/TRBV12-4

CDR3 protein: CSARAMTGAQETQYF
clone size: -
J gene: TRBJ2-5
V gene: TRBV20-1

CDR3 protein: CASSSGQGGYGYTF
clone size: many
J gene: TRBJ1-2
V gene: TRBV7-2

CDR3 protein: CASSFLAGGPGDTQYF
clone size: many
J gene: TRBJ2-3
V gene: TRBV11-2

CDR3 protein: CASRSGQETVSNQPQHF
clone size: -
J gene: TRBJ1-5
V gene: TRBV6-2/TRBV6-3

CDR3 protein: CASSAADLGTPLHF
clone size: few
J gene: TRBJ1-6
V gene: TRBV9

CDR3 protein: CASSTDRRQPQHF
clone size: many
J gene: TRBJ1-5
V gene: TRBV12-3/TRBV12-4

CDR3 protein: CGFRGWGTDTQYF
clone size: -
J gene: TRBJ2-3
V gene: TRBV20-1

CDR3 protein: CASSRTWGAAETQYF
clone size: -
J gene: TRBJ2-5
V gene: TRBV5-1

CDR3 protein: CASSDSSRADTQYF
clone size: few
J gene: TRBJ2-3
V gene: TRBV2

CDR3 protein: CASSSGGLGKETQYF
clone size: -
J gene: TRBJ2-5
V gene: TRBV7-9

CDR3 protein: CATRVQSTDTQYF
clone size: few
J gene: TRBJ2-3
V gene: TRBV15

CDR3 protein: CASSLIDRERIEKLFF
clone size: -
J gene: TRBJ1-4
V gene: TRBV11-1

CDR3 protein: CSAAGAGPGIAYNEQFF
clone size: few
J gene: TRBJ2-1
V gene: TRBV20-1

CDR3 protein: CASSLDDNQPQHF
clone size: few
J gene: TRBJ1-5
V gene: TRBV11-2

CDR3 protein: CATSDSGQGNGELFF
clone size: -
J gene: TRBJ2-2
V gene: TRBV24-1

CDR3 protein: CASSLRTGRSGNTIYF
clone size: few
J gene: TRBJ1-3
V gene: TRBV4-1

CDR3 protein: CASSYLGASSYNEQFF
clone size: many
J gene: TRBJ2-1
V gene: TRBV7-2

CDR3 protein: CASSLSGQGEQYF
clone size: -
J gene: TRBJ2-7
V gene: TRBV7-4

CDR3 protein: CASTPGGSNYGYTF
clone size: many
J gene: TRBJ1-2
V gene: TRBV7-9

CDR3 protein: CAWRGNGAQYF
clone size: few
J gene: TRBJ2-3
V gene: TRBV30

CDR3 protein: CASSLGGSGGDTQYF
clone size: -
J gene: TRBJ2-3
V gene: TRBV5-1

CDR3 protein: CSARPGPGEQFF
clone size: few
J gene: TRBJ2-1
V gene: TRBV20-1

CDR3 protein: CASSPSLGVAGNTIYF
clone size: few
J gene: TRBJ1-3
V gene: TRBV28

CDR3 protein: CASSQKTGTGLYEQYF
clone size: -
J gene: TRBJ2-7
V gene: TRBV14